This TCR beta chain was sequenced during a study of cytomegalovirus exposure and HLA in healthy donors. 60 Vbeta and 13 Jbeta primers were used in PCR. Sequencing was performed with immunoSEQ multiplex PCR; in TCRdb, only in-frame clones are kept and a portion is missing. The sample carries 100,000 to 150,000 clones, about three quarters recorded once. With respect to this clone: Its antigen is currently unknown.

With 7 bases clipped from V and 6 bases from J, the junction kept 6 bases outside the gene matches. This CDR3 is built from 12 residues. Germline CDR1 SQVTM, CDR2 ANQGSEA. Points from the study as a whole: Near-uniform donor sequencing depth was presumed by presence/absence analyses. Per a later analysis, HLA-associated TCR beta chains showed more clonal expansion than other, equally common TCR beta chains.

This clonotype was obtained from a woman aged 40 to 50 in good health and CMV-seronegative. The chain uses TRBV29-1 and TRBJ2-5, with TRBD1 matching 9 bases. The source material was PBMCs. The CDR3 sequence: CSAYGQGQTQYF. CDR3 nucleotides: TGCAGCGCTTACGGACAGGGGCAGACCCAGTACTTC.